Shown below are 3 T cell receptor beta chains from a single sample sequenced in a study of metastatic and nonmetastatic thyroid tumors. TCRdb re-called the PCR reads through MiXCR. The sample includes 60,000 or so clones, 30% of them seen just once. All patients reached thyroid surgery having received no treatment beforehand. The sample comprised blood. All receptors come from a female donor with papillary thyroid cancer or a benign thyroid nodule (not recorded which). Some clones in this sample may be carry-over from other donors' samples.

This clone was found a few times. V gene TRBV29-1 combines with J gene TRBJ2-1; maybe TRBD2 (5 bases). The CDR3 sequence is 11 residues long. The ends were cut back, 8 bases at V and 3 bases at J, with 8 bases in the middle. Germline V gene lookup returns CDR1 SQVTM and CDR2 ANQGSEA. This chain's CDR3 is CSSTSYNEQFF. CDR3 sequence (DNA): TGCAGCTCAACTAGCTACAATGAGCAGTTCTTC.

V usage is TRBV20-1 and J usage is TRBJ2-3; perhaps TRBD2 as D (5 bases). Per the germline V gene, CDR1 is DFQATT and CDR2 is SNEGSKA (reference sequence). The CDR3 spans 14 residues. V shed 7 bases and J shed 4 bases, with 18 bases lying between them. DNA for the CDR3: TGCAGTGTAGCATCTGGGAGAGGCGCAGATACGCAGTATTTT. Amino acid sequence: CSVASGRGADTQYF.

The V gene is TRBV11-2, the J gene TRBJ2-2; 9 bases line up with TRBD2. V was pared by 6 bases and J by 2 bases, with 16 bases of the junction left unmatched. The CDR3 is made up of 19 amino acids. Germline values: CDR1 SGHAT, CDR2 FQNNGV. DNA of the CDR3: TGTGCCAGCAGGACGATTAGGCGGAGACTAGCGGCTAACACCGGGGAGCTGTTTTTT. Protein: CASRTIRRRLAANTGELFF.